The rows below give T cell receptor beta chains drawn from one sample of a study of T cell changes during pregnancy in multiple sclerosis. Profiled with immunoSEQ multiplex PCR; TCRdb holds only in-frame clones, not every one. Of about 48,000 clones in the sample, over 85% were seen once. The sequencing used CD4+ T cells from peripheral blood mononuclear cells, collected in the first trimester of pregnancy. Every receptor here comes from a female donor with multiple sclerosis, enrolled in a pregnancy study. Both conserved end residues are part of each CDR3. A D gene is named only where the DNA matches it firmly. Some rows have no size entry. The others give once, few or many, or a class for an expanded clone.

len,j_gene,v_gene,abundance,d_gene,CDR3nt,CDR3aa
15,TRBJ2-3,TRBV11-3,once,TRBD2,TGTGCCAGCAGCTTCAGAGCGGGAAGCACAGATACGCAGTATTTT,CASSFRAGSTDTQYF
14,TRBJ1-2,TRBV2,NA,NA,TGTGCCAGCAGTGTCATCCCACAGGACTATGGCTACACCTTC,CASSVIPQDYGYTF
15,TRBJ1-2,TRBV11-2,NA,TRBD1,TGTGCCAGCAGCCCTCCCGGACAGGGCGATTATGGCTACACCTTC,CASSPPGQGDYGYTF
15,TRBJ1-3,TRBV19,NA,TRBD1,TGTGCCAGTAGTAGCCAGACAGGGGCTGGAAACACCATATATTTT,CASSSQTGAGNTIYF
13,TRBJ1-5,TRBV6-1,once,NA,TGTGCCAGCAGTGGGCCCTTGACGGGGCCCCAGCATTTT,CASSGPLTGPQHF
15,TRBJ2-7,TRBV29-1,NA,NA,TGCAGCGTTGTGATAGTACTGGGCTCCACCTACGAGCAGTACTTC,CSVVIVLGSTYEQYF
12,TRBJ1-2,TRBV30,NA,NA,TGTGCCTGGAGTGCAGGGGTAGGTGGCTACACCTTC,CAWSAGVGGYTF
19,TRBJ2-1,TRBV27,NA,TRBD2,TGTGCCAGCAGTTTAAACCCCCCAAGAGCGGGGGGAACTTACAATGAGCAGTTCTTC,CASSLNPPRAGGTYNEQFF
17,TRBJ1-3,TRBV4-1,few,TRBD1,TGCGCCAGCAGCCCGACACCAGGGGGTTTGGCTGGAAACACCATATATTTT,CASSPTPGGLAGNTIYF
13,TRBJ1-2,TRBV5-1,NA,NA,TGCGCCAGCAGCTTGGACAGGGACTATGGCTACACCTTC,CASSLDRDYGYTF
14,TRBJ1-1,TRBV21-1,NA,NA,TGTGCCAGCAGCAAAGATGGGGGGAACGGGGAAGCTTTCTTT,CASSKDGGNGEAFF
15,TRBJ1-2,TRBV9,few,TRBD1,TGTGCCAGCAGCGTCGACAGGGACCTTAACTATGGCTACACCTTC,CASSVDRDLNYGYTF
14,TRBJ1-4,TRBV5-4,once,NA,TGTGCCAGCAGCTTGCGTCAGGGCGGTGAAAAACTGTTTTTT,CASSLRQGGEKLFF
18,TRBJ1-5,TRBV7-8,once,TRBD1,TGTGCCAGCAGCTTACGGAACAGGGGACAGGGGTTAAATCAGCCCCAGCATTTT,CASSLRNRGQGLNQPQHF
15,TRBJ1-6,TRBV27,NA,TRBD1,TGTGCCACCCTACCCGGGACAGGGAATAATTCACCCCTCCACTTT,CATLPGTGNNSPLHF
17,TRBJ2-2,TRBV15,NA,TRBD2,TGTGCCACCAGCAGAGTTCCAGCGGGGGGGCCCGGCGGGGAGCTGTTTTTT,CATSRVPAGGPGGELFF
16,TRBJ1-3,TRBV9,NA,NA,TGTGCCAGCAGCGCCCTAGACAGGCAATCTGGAAACACCATATATTTT,CASSALDRQSGNTIYF
16,TRBJ2-5,TRBV5-4,NA,TRBD2,TGTGCCAGCAGCTACCGACTAGCGGGGGGAATAGAGACCCAGTACTTC,CASSYRLAGGIETQYF
15,TRBJ2-1,TRBV5-1,NA,TRBD2,TGCGCCAGCAGCCTAACTAGCGGGGGGGCCGATGAGCAGTTCTTC,CASSLTSGGADEQFF
13,TRBJ2-3,TRBV2,few,NA,TGTGCCAGCTCGGGACAATACACAGATACGCAGTATTTT,CASSGQYTDTQYF
15,TRBJ1-2,TRBV4-1,NA,NA,TGCGCCAGCAGCCAGGACCGGCAGCGGCGCTATGGCTACACCTTC,CASSQDRQRRYGYTF
17,TRBJ2-1,TRBV7-9,NA,TRBD1,TGTGCCAGCAGCTTAGTTGTTGGGGACAGGGTAGACAATGAGCAGTTCTTC,CASSLVVGDRVDNEQFF
13,TRBJ1-2,TRBV7-9,NA,TRBD1,TGTGCCAGCAGCCCCAGGGACAGGCGGGGCTACACCTTC,CASSPRDRRGYTF
15,TRBJ1-6,TRBV10-3,NA,NA,TGTGCCATCAGTGAGTTGTACTCAGGGGATTCACCCCTCCACTTT,CAISELYSGDSPLHF
14,TRBJ2-7,TRBV5-4,NA,TRBD1,TGTGCCAGCAGCTCATCACAGGGGAGCTACGAGCAGTACTTC,CASSSSQGSYEQYF
14,TRBJ1-5,TRBV6-1,NA,NA,TGTGCCAGCAGTGAGGGGACACCATATCAGCCCCAGCATTTT,CASSEGTPYQPQHF
15,TRBJ2-7,TRBV19,NA,TRBD1,TGTGCCAGTAGTTTCACCGGGACAGGGGGCGCCGAGCAGTACTTC,CASSFTGTGGAEQYF
12,TRBJ1-1,TRBV5-8,NA,NA,TGTGCCAGCAACGCCAGGGGCACTGAAGCTTTCTTT,CASNARGTEAFF
14,TRBJ2-7,TRBV7-8,NA,NA,TGTGCCAGCAGCTTAGAGACAGGATCCTACGAGCAGTACTTC,CASSLETGSYEQYF
12,TRBJ1-5,TRBV6-6,NA,NA,TGTGCCAGCCGGGGGGCTAGTCAGCCCCAGCATTTT,CASRGASQPQHF
14,TRBJ1-1,TRBV4-1,NA,TRBD1,TGCGCCAGCAGCCGAACAGGGGGGAACACTGAAGCTTTCTTT,CASSRTGGNTEAFF
15,TRBJ2-7,TRBV5-1,NA,NA,TGCGCCAGCAGCCCGAAGGCGGGGAGCTCCTACGAGCAGTACTTC,CASSPKAGSSYEQYF
14,TRBJ2-7,TRBV6-1,NA,TRBD2,TGTGCCAGCAGTGACCAGCGGGACGCCTACGAGCAGTACTTC,CASSDQRDAYEQYF
14,TRBJ2-7,TRBV11-1,NA,TRBD1,TGTGCCAGCAGCTTAGCCGGGACAGCCTACGAGCAGTACTTC,CASSLAGTAYEQYF
18,TRBJ1-3,TRBV11-3,NA,TRBD1,TGTGCCAGCAGCGGGCGGACAGGGGAAAAATTCTCTGGAAACACCATATATTTT,CASSGRTGEKFSGNTIYF
16,TRBJ1-2,TRBV4-2,NA,TRBD1,TGTGCCAGCAGCCAAGATCGTCAGGGGGCACTGGTGGGCTACACCTTC,CASSQDRQGALVGYTF
17,TRBJ2-4,TRBV9,NA,TRBD1,TGTGCCAGCAGCGTAGATGCAGGGGGCCGGGGACAGGGATTTCAGTACTTC,CASSVDAGGRGQGFQYF
15,TRBJ2-7,TRBV27,once,NA,TGTGCCAGCAGTTTTGGCAGGGTTGCCTCCTACGAGCAGTACTTC,CASSFGRVASYEQYF
13,TRBJ2-7,TRBV5-1,NA,TRBD1,TGCGCCAGCAGCCGGGGACAGGGCTACGAGCAGTACTTC,CASSRGQGYEQYF
15,TRBJ2-1,TRBV23-1,NA,NA,TGCGCCAGCAGTCAGAGGACTGTTGCCTACAATGAGCAGTTCTTC,CASSQRTVAYNEQFF
14,TRBJ2-3,TRBV5-1,NA,TRBD2,TGCGCCAGCAGCGCCGGGACTAGCGGAAATACGCAGTATTTT,CASSAGTSGNTQYF
19,TRBJ2-7,TRBV5-1,NA,TRBD1,TGCGCCAGCAGCTATAAAACAAGGTCCACCCGGACAGGTTCCTACGAGCAGTACTTC,CASSYKTRSTRTGSYEQYF
14,TRBJ1-1,TRBV7-3,few,NA,TGTGCCAGCAGCGCAGGGGCCCTGAACACTGAAGCTTTCTTT,CASSAGALNTEAFF
16,TRBJ1-1,TRBV6-5,NA,TRBD1,TGTGCCAGCAGTTACACGGACAGGCCAGTGAACACTGAAGCTTTCTTT,CASSYTDRPVNTEAFF
14,TRBJ1-2,TRBV27,NA,TRBD1,TGTGCCAGCAGTTTAGACGACAGGGGATCTGGCTACACCTTC,CASSLDDRGSGYTF
13,TRBJ2-7,TRBV5-1,NA,TRBD1,TGCGCCAGCAGCTGGACAGGGTCGGCCGAGCAGTACTTC,CASSWTGSAEQYF
16,TRBJ1-1,TRBV4-1,NA,NA,TGCGCCAGCAGCCAAGATTTTTTGGAGGGAAACACTGAAGCTTTCTTT,CASSQDFLEGNTEAFF
15,TRBJ2-1,TRBV11-3,NA,NA,TGTGCCAGCACTTCCCCTAGCCCTACCTACAATGAGCAGTTCTTC,CASTSPSPTYNEQFF
13,TRBJ2-7,TRBV27,NA,NA,TGTGCCAGCAGTTTAGACAGAAGGTACGAGCAGTACTTC,CASSLDRRYEQYF
15,TRBJ1-4,TRBV9,NA,NA,TGTGCCAGCAGCGTCGGGGGTTGGCCTGGCGAAAAACTGTTTTTT,CASSVGGWPGEKLFF
13,TRBJ1-1,TRBV27,NA,NA,TGTGCCAGCAGTTTACTCCCGAACACTGAAGCTTTCTTT,CASSLLPNTEAFF
17,TRBJ1-2,TRBV2,NA,NA,TGTGCCAGCAGTGAAGTTTCCCGCAGGGACACTAACTATGGCTACACCTTC,CASSEVSRRDTNYGYTF
14,TRBJ1-1,TRBV6-5,once,TRBD1,TGTGCCAGCAGTACCTCAGGGGGTGTAACTGAAGCTTTCTTT,CASSTSGGVTEAFF
13,TRBJ1-5,TRBV5-5,NA,NA,TGTGCCAGCAGCTTGTGGCTCAATCAGCCCCAGCATTTT,CASSLWLNQPQHF
13,TRBJ1-2,TRBV7-3,NA,TRBD1,TGTGCCAGCAGGCGCGACAGGGTCTCTGGCTACACCTTC,CASRRDRVSGYTF
15,TRBJ2-3,TRBV5-1,once,NA,TGCGCCAGCAGCTCGATGACTAGTAGCACAGATACGCAGTATTTT,CASSSMTSSTDTQYF
15,TRBJ1-1,TRBV11-1,NA,NA,TGTGCCAGCAGCTTTAACGCCGGTCTGAACACTGAAGCTTTCTTT,CASSFNAGLNTEAFF
18,TRBJ2-3,TRBV4-1,NA,TRBD2,TGCGCCAGCAGCCATGAAATAGCTAGCGGGGGTGGTACAGATACGCAGTATTTT,CASSHEIASGGGTDTQYF
13,TRBJ1-1,TRBV14,NA,NA,TGTGCCAGCAGCCAGTGGCCAGATCCTGAAGCTTTCTTT,CASSQWPDPEAFF
15,TRBJ2-2,TRBV5-1,once,NA,TGCGCCAGCAGCCCCCCCGGACAGTTCACCGGGGAGCTGTTTTTT,CASSPPGQFTGELFF